This paragraph covers one TCR beta chain sequence. This specimen belongs to a study of Ad26.COV2.S vaccination and SARS-CoV-2 variants. Study at large: Ad26.COV2.S was injected intramuscularly once or twice, 56 days apart.

Measured with immunoSEQ multiplex PCR; TCRdb has only the in-frame clones, and not every one. Here the sample spans 300,000 to 500,000 clones, 75% to 90% being singletons. As for treatment: some 20 received Ad26.COV2.S at low or high dose, single or two shots; about 5 received placebo; per-sample allocation not given. Material that was analyzed had been drawn on day 63 after the first vaccine or placebo injection. An adult donor aged 18-55 years was enrolled in Boston. The CDR3 sequence is 14 residues long. Germline loops: CDR1 MNHEY, CDR2 SMNVEV (reference sequence). The trim removed 5 bases at V and 4 bases at J, leaving 4 bases unmatched.

The TCR originated in a person aged 18-60 years who received the Ad26.COV2.S COVID-19 vaccine or a placebo. The genes are TRBV27 and TRBJ2-3; TRBD2 agrees at 9 bases. The sequences come from peripheral blood, collected in a trial of Ad26.COV2.S vaccine versus placebo. The CDR3 loop reads CASSPVAGADTQYF. CDR3 coding DNA: TGTGCCAGCAGTCCCGTAGCGGGGGCAGATACGCAGTATTTT.